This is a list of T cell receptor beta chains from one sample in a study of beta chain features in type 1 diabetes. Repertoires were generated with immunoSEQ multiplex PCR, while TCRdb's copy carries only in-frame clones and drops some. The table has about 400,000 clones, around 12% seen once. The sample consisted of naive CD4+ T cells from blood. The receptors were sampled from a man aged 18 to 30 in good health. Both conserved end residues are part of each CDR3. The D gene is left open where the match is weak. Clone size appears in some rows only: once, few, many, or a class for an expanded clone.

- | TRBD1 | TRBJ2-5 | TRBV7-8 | CASSFRTGEQETQYF | TGTGCCAGCAGCTTTCGCACAGGGGAACAAGAGACCCAGTACTTC
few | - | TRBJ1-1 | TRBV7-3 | CASSSHRANTEAFF | TGTGCCAGCAGCTCCCACAGGGCGAACACTGAAGCTTTCTTT
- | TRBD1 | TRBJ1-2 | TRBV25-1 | CASSEGGQGAWYGYTF | TGTGCCAGCAGTGAGGGGGGACAGGGGGCGTGGTATGGCTACACCTTC
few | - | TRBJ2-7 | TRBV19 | CASSIQDSYEQYF | TGTGCCAGTAGTATACAGGACAGTTACGAGCAGTACTTC
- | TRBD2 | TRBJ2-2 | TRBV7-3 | CASSLSGTSGDTGELFF | TGTGCCAGCAGCTTGAGTGGGACTAGCGGGGACACCGGGGAGCTGTTTTTT
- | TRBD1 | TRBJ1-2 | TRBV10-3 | CAISADRASNYGYTF | TGTGCCATCAGTGCTGACAGGGCTTCTAACTATGGCTACACCTTC
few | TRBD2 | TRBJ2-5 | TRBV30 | CAWSAGLANQETQYF | TGTGCCTGGAGTGCGGGACTAGCGAACCAAGAGACCCAGTACTTC
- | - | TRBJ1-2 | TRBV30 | CAWTGRRRDGGYTF | TGTGCCTGGACTGGTCGGAGGAGGGATGGAGGCTACACCTTC
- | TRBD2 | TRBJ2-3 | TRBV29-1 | CSLTSGTDTQYF | TGCAGCCTCACTAGCGGCACAGATACGCAGTATTTT
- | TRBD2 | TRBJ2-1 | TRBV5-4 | CASSHGGGYNEQFF | TGTGCCAGCAGCCATGGGGGGGGGTACAATGAGCAGTTCTTC
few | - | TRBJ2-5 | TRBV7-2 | CASSLATGPWRGETQYF | TGTGCCAGCAGCTTAGCGACGGGACCATGGCGGGGAGAGACCCAGTACTTC
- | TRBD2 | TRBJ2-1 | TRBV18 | CASSPKNPGLNYNEQFF | TGTGCCAGCTCACCAAAGAACCCGGGACTAAATTACAATGAGCAGTTCTTC
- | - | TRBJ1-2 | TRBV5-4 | CASSLARASGYTF | TGTGCCAGCAGCTTGGCCAGGGCTAGTGGCTACACCTTC
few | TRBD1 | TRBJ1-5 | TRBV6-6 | CASSSGGFGNQPQHF | TGTGCCAGCAGTTCAGGGGGATTTGGCAATCAGCCCCAGCATTTT
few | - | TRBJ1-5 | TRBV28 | CASRTGFFRNQPQHF | TGTGCCAGCAGAACAGGGTTCTTTCGCAATCAGCCCCAGCATTTT
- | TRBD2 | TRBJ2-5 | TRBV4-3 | CASSQDLAGYQETQYF | TGCGCCAGCAGCCAAGATCTAGCGGGGTACCAAGAGACCCAGTACTTC
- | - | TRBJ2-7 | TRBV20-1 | CSASGPYEQYF | TGCAGTGCTAGCGGTCCCTACGAGCAGTACTTC
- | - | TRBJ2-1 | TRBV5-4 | CASSLAIIGVEQFF | TGTGCCAGCAGCTTGGCCATCATCGGGGTTGAGCAGTTCTTC
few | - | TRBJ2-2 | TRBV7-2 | CASSLVSAGTGELFF | TGTGCCAGCAGCTTAGTCTCGGCAGGGACCGGGGAGCTGTTTTTT
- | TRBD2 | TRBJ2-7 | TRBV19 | CASNSPGRGAYEQYF | TGTGCCAGTAACTCCCCCGGTCGGGGGGCCTACGAGCAGTACTTC
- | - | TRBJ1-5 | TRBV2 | CASSETGYGSNQPQHF | TGTGCCAGCAGTGAAACGGGGTATGGAAGCAATCAGCCCCAGCATTTT